This entry lists 15 T cell receptor beta chains sequenced from one sample in a study of shared clonotypes between healthy human individuals. Sequenced by immunoSEQ multiplex PCR; TCRdb stores in-frame clones only, minus some. The sample lists hundreds of thousands of clones, 55% to 85% occurring once. Sequences were obtained from memory CD4+ T cells sorted from blood. Subset described: CD45RA-negative fraction. The origin of the receptors is a woman in her twenties or thirties in good health.

The CDR3 DNA reads TGCAGCGCGAGAAACAGGGGAGGCACTGAAGCTTTCTTT. Translating it yields CSARNRGGTEAFF. The chain recombines TRBV29-1 with TRBJ1-1; 7 nucleotides line up with TRBD1. Germline trimming cut 7 bases from V and 4 bases from J; bases unmatched to any gene: 9. This CDR3 contains 13 residues. Looked up from germline, CDR1 is SQVTM and CDR2 is ANQGSEA. Full variable domain (rest looked up from reference TRBV29-1 and TRBJ1-1): SAVISQKPSRDICQRGTSLTIQCQVDSQVTMMFWYRQQPGQSLTLIATANQGSEATYESGFVIDKFPISRPNLTFSTLTVSNMSPEDSSIYLCSARNRGGTEAFFGQGTRLTVV.

The chain links TRBV4-2 to TRBJ2-1; 11 positions match TRBD2. Germline CDR1 reads LGHNA; CDR2 reads YNFKEQ. There are 17 residues in the CDR3. The V and J ends lost 0 bases and 8 bases, in that order; junction bases with no gene match: 9. The CDR3 protein is CASSQDLGLAGSDEQFF. CDR3 nucleotide sequence: TGTGCCAGCAGCCAAGATTTAGGACTAGCGGGTAGCGATGAGCAGTTCTTC.

The J gene is TRBJ2-2, the V gene TRBV29-1, with D tentatively TRBD2 (6 bases). Germline CDR1 and CDR2: SQVTM and ANQGSEA. This CDR3 comprises 14 residues. Trimming took off 5 bases at V and 0 bases at J, with 10 bases between the two ends. The CDR3 spells CSVRGGTNTGELFF. The CDR3 DNA is TGCAGCGTTAGGGGCGGGACGAACACCGGGGAGCTGTTTTTT.

The J gene is TRBJ1-5, the V gene TRBV28; D call uncertain. The CDR3 covers 14 residues. Germline V gene sequence: CDR1 MDHEN, CDR2 SYDVKM. Trimming stripped 1 base from V and 4 bases from J, with 8 bases between. CDR3: CASSLYSGNQPQHF. Written as DNA, the CDR3 is TGTGCCAGCAGTTTATATTCCGGGAATCAGCCCCAGCATTTT.

The chain combines TRBV28 with TRBJ2-2, with D maybe TRBD1 (6 bases). The CDR3 consists of 14 residues. Trimming pared 6 bases from V and 7 bases from J, leaving 15 bases between. Germline V lookup: CDR1 MDHEN, CDR2 SYDVKM. The CDR3 reads CASSPYDRRGELFF. DNA for the CDR3: TGTGCCAGCAGCCCTTATGACAGGCGCGGGGAGCTGTTTTTT.

This chain uses TRBV6-1 with TRBJ1-6; TRBD1 agrees at 7 bases. Trimming at V came to 0 bases and at J to 13 bases, leaving 9 bases not matched to a gene. In germline, CDR1 is MNHNS, CDR2 SASEGT. The CDR3 covers 15 residues. CDR3 nucleotides: TGTGCCAGCAGTGAAGCGCAGGGGGAAGGTTCCCCCCTCCACTTT. The encoded protein is CASSEAQGEGSPLHF.

This clone was counted only a few times. The chain joins TRBV5-1 to TRBJ2-3; D unresolved. V was pared by 5 bases and J by 0 bases, with 13 bases between. The CDR3 covers 15 residues. CDR1 and CDR2 from the germline V gene are SGHRS and YFSETQ. CDR3 sequence: CASRSKVASTDTQYF. The CDR3 DNA reads as TGCGCCAGCAGATCTAAAGTGGCTAGCACAGATACGCAGTATTTT.

The chain has TRBV7-2 and TRBJ2-1, with 7 bases matching TRBD1. This CDR3 has 14 amino acids. The V and J ends lost 6 bases and 7 bases, in that order; junction bases with no gene match: 9. CDR1 and CDR2 from the germline V gene are SGHTA and FQGNSA. CDR3 bases: TGTGCCAGCAGTTCGGGACAGATTAGGAATGAGCAGTTCTTC. Its protein product is CASSSGQIRNEQFF.

The V and J genes are TRBV11-3 and TRBJ2-7; D ambiguous. V was shortened by 2 bases and J by 6 bases, with 8 bases between the two germline ends. The V gene's germline CDR1 is SGHNT and CDR2 YENEEA. The CDR3 length is 12 residues. CDR3 sequence (DNA): TGTGCCAGCAGCTTATCTGGAAGCGAGCAGTACTTC. Protein product: CASSLSGSEQYF.

This clone showed up just once. The V call is TRBV10-3, the J call TRBJ1-3; D is perhaps TRBD1 (6 bases). V was trimmed by 0 bases and J by 0 bases, leaving 9 bases between them. From germline, CDR1 is ENHRY and CDR2 SYGVKD. This CDR3 is 16 amino acids long. The CDR3 DNA is TGTGCCATCAGTGAGTCGACAGGTTTCTCTGGAAACACCATATATTTT. Translated, it gives CAISESTGFSGNTIYF.

The chain recombines TRBV4-1 with TRBJ2-7; D call uncertain. V dropped 0 bases and J dropped 3 bases, with 15 bases sitting between them. This CDR3 contains 16 residues. CDR1 and CDR2 (germline): MGHRA, YSYEKL. The CDR3 region is CASSQEKRLNVYEQYF. CDR3 DNA sequence: TGCGCCAGCAGCCAAGAGAAGAGATTAAACGTCTACGAGCAGTACTTC.

This sequence joins TRBV19 and TRBJ1-5; D remains unclear. Trimming pared 5 bases from V and 5 bases from J, leaving 10 bases between. The CDR3 runs to 13 residues. CDR1 and CDR2 from the germline V gene are LNHDA and SQIVND (reference sequence). CDR3: CASSSTEDQPQHF. The CDR3 coding sequence is TGTGCCAGTAGTTCGACGGAAGATCAGCCCCAGCATTTT.

This chain links TRBV2 with TRBJ1-5; possibly TRBD1 for D (6 bases). V lost 1 base and J 7 bases, leaving 20 bases between the germline ends. The CDR3 covers 17 residues. Germline CDR1 is SNHLY and CDR2 is FYNNEI. The CDR3 DNA is TGTGCCAGCAGTGAAGAGGGGGGACTGGTCGGTGGACAGCCCCAGCATTTT. This gives the protein CASSEEGGLVGGQPQHF. Full variable domain (rest looked up from reference TRBV2 and TRBJ1-5): EPEVTQTPSHQVTQMGQEVILRCVPISNHLYFYWYRQILGQKVEFLVSFYNNEISEKSEIFDDQFSVERPDGSNFTLKIRSTKLEDSAMYFCASSEEGGLVGGQPQHFGDGTRLSIL.

The chain has TRBV5-6 and TRBJ1-6; possible D gene TRBD1, 6 bases. Trimming pared 2 bases from V and 9 bases from J, leaving 6 bases between. Germline V lookup: CDR1 SGHDT, CDR2 YYEEEE. The CDR3 consists of 12 residues. This CDR3 is CASSFRGSPLHF. The CDR3 nucleotides read TGTGCCAGCAGCTTCAGGGGTTCACCCCTCCACTTT.

V and J are TRBV7-9 and TRBJ2-1, with 7 nucleotides matching TRBD1. CDR3 length: 16 amino acids. V gave up 1 base and J gave up 4 bases; unmatched junction bases: 7. The V gene's germline CDR1 is SEHNR and CDR2 FQNEAQ (reference sequence). In DNA, the CDR3 is TGTGCCAGCAGCTTAGTTGTGGGACAGCGGTACAATGAGCAGTTCTTC. Protein sequence: CASSLVVGQRYNEQFF.